This TCR beta chain emerged from a study of shared clonotypes between healthy human individuals. Generated by immunoSEQ multiplex PCR, the TCRdb table keeps only in-frame clones and is missing some. The table records some 2 million clones, 85% to 95% of them present only once. The germline V gene encodes CDR1 SGHRS and CDR2 YFSETQ. The junction had 7 bases not matched to a gene; V was cut back by 4 bases and J by 7 bases. The CDR3 covers 16 residues. The V gene is TRBV5-1, the J gene TRBJ1-6; TRBD1 matches 11 bases. The sequence derives from a man aged 18 to 30 in good health. The sample comprised naive CD4+ T cells sorted from blood. Subset noted: CD45RA+ positively selected. The CDR3 sequence is CASSQDRGLGNSPLHF. The CDR3 DNA reads as TGCGCCAGCAGCCAGGACAGGGGGCTTGGAAATTCACCCCTCCACTTT.